This TCR beta chain was recovered during a study of T cells in Graves' hyperthyroidism and ophthalmopathy. Amplification targeted TCR beta CDR3 regions from RNA transcripts. Initially, a first-round RT-PCR of the TCR CDR3 employed the HTBI primer set. MiXCR was run by TCRdb on the multiplex PCR reads, yielding one entry per CDR3 protein. In the table there are a few hundred thousand distinct CDR3 sequences, 15% to 20% of which are singletons. The germline gives CDR1 MDHEN, CDR2 SYDVKM. This CDR3 comprises 12 residues. The receptor was derived from a woman between 55 and 75 years old with Graves' ophthalmopathy. V usage is TRBV28 and J usage is TRBJ2-5, with no clear D. TRBJ2-1 explains the end of the DNA better; the J call may be wrong. The sample consisted of blood. CDR3 amino acids: CASGPIQETQFF. DNA for the CDR3: TGTGCCAGCGGACCGATTCAAGAGACCCAGTTCTTC.